This TCR beta chain is drawn from a study of T cells in narcolepsy. Study outcomes and limitations: Healthy controls reportedly lacked the autoreactive clonotypes serially found in patients' blood.

As regards this clone: As yet, its antigen is unknown.

The protocol was immunoSEQ multiplex PCR, while the TCRdb copy is restricted to in-frame clones and leaves out a portion. The table includes 25,000 to 35,000 clones, over 80% detected once. This sequence originates from a human donor in good health. Sequenced input: memory (CD45RA-) CD4+ T cells from blood.

Written as DNA, the CDR3 is TGTGCCAGCAGCGCTCTCGCCGGGACAGGGAGAAACGAGCAGTACTTC. This gives the protein CASSALAGTGRNEQYF. The chain recombines TRBV5-6 with TRBJ2-5; TRBD1 aligns across 9 bases. The DNA end favors TRBJ2-7, so the J call may be wrong. This CDR3 is built from 16 residues. CDR1 and CDR2 from the germline V gene are SGHDT and YYEEEE.